This T cell receptor beta chain was recorded in a study of blood T cell repertoires in COVID-19. On the study more broadly: COVID-19 samples from acute and convalescent phases originated in the United States, Italy and Spain. The cDNA or gDNA used as material had been derived from T cells, B-cell-depleted T cells, or PBMCs.

This clone was detected a few times. The V gene lost 5 bases and the J gene lost 1 base, with 11 bases spanning the gap. This CDR3 comprises 14 residues. Germline V CDR1 and CDR2: SEHNR, FQNEAQ (reference sequence). Study processing details: Using reference gene primer amplification, nucleated cell counts were estimated. The data were produced by immunoSEQ multiplex PCR, yet TCRdb's version contains in-frame clones alone and is incomplete. The V and J calls and clone size are taken from that table; D and trimming were inferred from the DNA. In the table there are 55,000 to 80,000 clones, 70% to 85% of which are singletons.

The rearrangement uses TRBV7-9 and TRBJ1-1, with D uncertain. Sequencing was performed on peripheral blood. The sequence came from a man in his sixties or seventies with acute or convalescent COVID-19. The CDR3 spells CASSRVQENTEAFF. The CDR3 DNA sequence: TGTGCCAGCAGCAGGGTCCAGGAGAACACTGAAGCTTTCTTT.